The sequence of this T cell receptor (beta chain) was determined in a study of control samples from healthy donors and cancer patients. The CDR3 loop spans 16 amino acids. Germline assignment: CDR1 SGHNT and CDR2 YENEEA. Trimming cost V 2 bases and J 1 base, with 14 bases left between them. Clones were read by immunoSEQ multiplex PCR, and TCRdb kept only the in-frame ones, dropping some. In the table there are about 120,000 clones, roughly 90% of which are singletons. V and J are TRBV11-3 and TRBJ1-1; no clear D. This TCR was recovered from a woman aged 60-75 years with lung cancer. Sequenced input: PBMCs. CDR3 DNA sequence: TGTGCCAGCAGCTTATTTACAGAACCGACGAACACTGAAGCTTTCTTT. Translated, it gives CASSLFTEPTNTEAFF. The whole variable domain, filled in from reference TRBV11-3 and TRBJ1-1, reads EAGVVQSPRYKIIEKKQPVAFWCNPISGHNTLYWYLQNLGQGPELLIRYENEEAVDDSQLPKDRFSAERLKGVDSTLKIQPAELGDSAVYLCASSLFTEPTNTEAFFGQGTRLTVV.